This T cell receptor (beta chain) was found in a study of CD8+ T cells in alopecia areata. General study findings and limits: Lesional scalp, notably in alopecia totalis/universalis, had clonality above that of normal scalp. Mice gave a clearer picture of TCR sharing than patients did, possibly for HLA-related reasons.

This CDR3 contains 14 residues. V lost 4 bases to trimming and J lost 3 bases, with 13 bases between them. Germline V gives CDR1 SGHRS, CDR2 YFSETQ. Individuals with alopecia areata gave both lesional scalp punch biopsies and peripheral blood for collection. Both CD4+ and CD8+ T cells were separated by sorting PBMCs. It was cDNA, reverse transcribed from extracted RNA, that served as the sequencing template. The assay was immunoSEQ multiplex PCR, and TCRdb's table has in-frame clones only and misses some. The data contain roughly 64,000 clones, around 44% of them singletons. On this clone: The antigen remains unidentified.

This receptor was obtained from a human donor with alopecia areata. Sequencing was carried out using NKG2D-low CD8+ T cells sorted from blood. This chain connects TRBV5-1 to TRBJ1-1; the D is unclear. CDR3: CASSTYSGYTEAFF. The CDR3 coding sequence is TGCGCCAGCAGCACATACAGCGGGTACACTGAAGCTTTCTTT.